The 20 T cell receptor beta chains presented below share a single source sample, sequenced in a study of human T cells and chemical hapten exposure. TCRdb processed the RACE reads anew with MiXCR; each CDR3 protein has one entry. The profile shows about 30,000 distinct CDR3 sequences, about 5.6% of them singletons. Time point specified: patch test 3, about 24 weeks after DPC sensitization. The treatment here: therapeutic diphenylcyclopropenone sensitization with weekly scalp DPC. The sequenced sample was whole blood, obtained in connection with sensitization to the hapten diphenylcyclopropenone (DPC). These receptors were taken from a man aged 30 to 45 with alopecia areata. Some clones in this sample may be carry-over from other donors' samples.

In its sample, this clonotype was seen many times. The CDR3 coding sequence is TGTGCCAGCCGGCCGAGTAGCTCCTACGAGCAGTACTTC. Protein: CASRPSSSYEQYF. This chain links TRBV18 with TRBJ2-7; D unresolved. The V gene's germline CDR1 is KGHSH and CDR2 LQKENI. V lost 8 bases and J lost 0, with 11 bases in between. CDR3 size: 13 residues.

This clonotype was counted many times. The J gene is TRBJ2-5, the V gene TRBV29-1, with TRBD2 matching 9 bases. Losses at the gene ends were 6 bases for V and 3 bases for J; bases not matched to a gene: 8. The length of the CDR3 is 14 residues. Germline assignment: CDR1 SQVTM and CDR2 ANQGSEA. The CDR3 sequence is CSVKPGLAEETQYF. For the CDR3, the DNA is TGCAGCGTGAAACCGGGACTAGCAGAAGAGACCCAGTACTTC. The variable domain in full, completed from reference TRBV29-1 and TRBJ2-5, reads SAVISQKPSRDICQRGTSLTIQCQVDSQVTMMFWYRQQPGQSLTLIATANQGSEATYESGFVIDKFPISRPNLTFSTLTVSNMSPEDSSIYLCSVKPGLAEETQYFGPGTRLLVL.

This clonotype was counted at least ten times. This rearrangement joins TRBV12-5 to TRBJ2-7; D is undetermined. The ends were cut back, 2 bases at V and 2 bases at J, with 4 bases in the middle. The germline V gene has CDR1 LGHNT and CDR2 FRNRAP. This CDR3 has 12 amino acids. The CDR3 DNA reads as TGTGCTAGTGGTTTGCCTCCCTACGAGCAGTACTTC. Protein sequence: CASGLPPYEQYF. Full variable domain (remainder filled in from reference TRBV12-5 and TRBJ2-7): DARVTQTPRHKVTEMGQEVTMRCQPILGHNTVFWYRQTMMQGLELLAYFRNRAPLDDSGMPKDRFSAEMPDATLATLKIQPSEPRDSAVYFCASGLPPYEQYFGPGTRLTVT.

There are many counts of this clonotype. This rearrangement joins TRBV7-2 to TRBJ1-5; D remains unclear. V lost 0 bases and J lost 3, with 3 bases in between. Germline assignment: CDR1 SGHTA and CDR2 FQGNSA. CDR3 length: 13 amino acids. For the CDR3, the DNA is TGTGCCAGCAGCTTAGCCCTCAATCAGCCCCAGCATTTT. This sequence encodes CASSLALNQPQHF.

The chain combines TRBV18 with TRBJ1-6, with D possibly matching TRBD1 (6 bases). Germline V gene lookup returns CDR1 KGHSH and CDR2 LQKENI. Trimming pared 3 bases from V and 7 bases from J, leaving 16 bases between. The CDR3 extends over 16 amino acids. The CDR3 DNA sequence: TGTGCCAGCTCACCGGACAGCCCGAAAGTAAATTCACCCCTCCACTTT. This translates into CASSPDSPKVNSPLHF.

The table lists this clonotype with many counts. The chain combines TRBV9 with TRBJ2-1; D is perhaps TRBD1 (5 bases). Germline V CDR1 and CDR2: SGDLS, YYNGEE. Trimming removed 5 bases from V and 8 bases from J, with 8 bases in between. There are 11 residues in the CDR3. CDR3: CASSPRDEQFF. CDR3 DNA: TGTGCCAGCAGTCCCAGGGATGAGCAGTTCTTC.

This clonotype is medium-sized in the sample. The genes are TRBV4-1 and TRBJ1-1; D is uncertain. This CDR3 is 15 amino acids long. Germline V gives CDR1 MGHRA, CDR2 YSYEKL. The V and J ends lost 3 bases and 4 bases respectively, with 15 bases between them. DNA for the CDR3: TGCGCCAGCAGCCACCATAGGGAGGGTGGCACTGAAGCTTTCTTT. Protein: CASSHHREGGTEAFF.

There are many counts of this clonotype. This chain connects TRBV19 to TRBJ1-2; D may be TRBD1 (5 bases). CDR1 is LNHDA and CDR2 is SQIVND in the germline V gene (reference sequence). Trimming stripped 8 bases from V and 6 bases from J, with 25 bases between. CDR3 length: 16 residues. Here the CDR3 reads CASLLLGVGSSDGYTF. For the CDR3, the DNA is TGTGCCAGTCTCCTACTGGGGGTAGGGTCCTCCGATGGCTACACCTTC.

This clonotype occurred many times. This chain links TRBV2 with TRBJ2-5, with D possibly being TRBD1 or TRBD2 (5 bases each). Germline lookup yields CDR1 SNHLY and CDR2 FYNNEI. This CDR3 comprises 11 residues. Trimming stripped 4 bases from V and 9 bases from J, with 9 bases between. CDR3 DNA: TGTGCCAGCAGTGTTGAGGGACCCCAGTACTTC. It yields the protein CASSVEGPQYF.

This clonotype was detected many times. The CDR3 reads CASSGTESYEQYF. The CDR3 coding sequence is TGTGCCAGCAGCGGGACAGAATCCTACGAGCAGTACTTC. V is TRBV12-3 or TRBV12-4 and J is TRBJ2-7; 7 nucleotides match TRBD1. The V gene end was trimmed by 6 bases and the J gene end by 1 base; junction bases not matched to a gene: 3. This CDR3 comprises 13 residues.

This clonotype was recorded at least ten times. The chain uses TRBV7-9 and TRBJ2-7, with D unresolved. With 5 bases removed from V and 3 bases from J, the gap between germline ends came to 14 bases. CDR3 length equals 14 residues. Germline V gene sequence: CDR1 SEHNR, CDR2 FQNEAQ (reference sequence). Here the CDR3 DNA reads TGTGCCAGCAGCCCATCGGGCCAAAGCTACGAGCAGTACTTC. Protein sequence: CASSPSGQSYEQYF.

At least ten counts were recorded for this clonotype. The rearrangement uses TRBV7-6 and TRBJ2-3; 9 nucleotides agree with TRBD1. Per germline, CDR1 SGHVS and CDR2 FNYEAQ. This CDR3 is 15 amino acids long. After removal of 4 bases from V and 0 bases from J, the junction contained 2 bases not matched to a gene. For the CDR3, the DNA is TGTGCCAGCAGCTGGGGACAGGGTAGCACAGATACGCAGTATTTT. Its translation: CASSWGQGSTDTQYF.

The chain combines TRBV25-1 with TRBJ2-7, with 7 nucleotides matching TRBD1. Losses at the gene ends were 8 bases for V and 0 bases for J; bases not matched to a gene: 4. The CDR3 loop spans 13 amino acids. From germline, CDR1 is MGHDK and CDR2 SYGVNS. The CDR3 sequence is CASGTASSYEQYF. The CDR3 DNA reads TGTGCCAGCGGGACAGCGAGCTCCTACGAGCAGTACTTC.

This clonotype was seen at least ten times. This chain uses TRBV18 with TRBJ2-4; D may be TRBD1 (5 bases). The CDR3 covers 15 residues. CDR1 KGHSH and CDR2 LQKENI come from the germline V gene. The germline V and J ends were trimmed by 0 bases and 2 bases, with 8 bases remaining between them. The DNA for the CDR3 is TGTGCCAGCTCACCACCGCAGGGCCCCAAAAACATTCAGTACTTC. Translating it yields CASSPPQGPKNIQYF.

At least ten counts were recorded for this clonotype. The CDR3 spells CATSATTSVRQFF. The CDR3 DNA follows: TGTGCCACCAGTGCTACGACTTCCGTCCGGCAGTTCTTC. This chain connects TRBV24-1 to TRBJ2-1; no reliable D call. Germline V lookup: CDR1 KGHDR, CDR2 SFDVKD. V lost 5 bases to trimming and J lost 12 bases, with 16 bases between them. This CDR3 spans 13 amino acids.

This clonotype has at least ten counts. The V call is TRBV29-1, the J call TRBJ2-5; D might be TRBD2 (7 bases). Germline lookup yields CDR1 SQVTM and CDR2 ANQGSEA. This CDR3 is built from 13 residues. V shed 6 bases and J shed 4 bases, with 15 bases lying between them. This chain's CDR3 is CSVEGGIGETQYF. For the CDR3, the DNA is TGCAGCGTGGAGGGGGGGATCGGAGAGACCCAGTACTTC.

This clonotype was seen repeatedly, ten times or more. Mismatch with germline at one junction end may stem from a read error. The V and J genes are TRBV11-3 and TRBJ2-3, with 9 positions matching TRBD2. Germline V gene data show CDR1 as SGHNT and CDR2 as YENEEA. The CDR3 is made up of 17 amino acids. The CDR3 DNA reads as TGTGCCAGCAGCTCGAGATTAGCGGGGGTCGCCACAGATACTCAGTATTTT. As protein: CASSSRLAGVATDTQYF. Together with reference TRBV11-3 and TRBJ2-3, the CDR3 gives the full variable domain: EAGVVQSPRYKIIEKKQPVAFWCNPISGHNTLYWYLQNLGQGPELLIRYENEEAVDDSQLPKDRFSAERLKGVDSTLKIQPAELGDSAVYLCASSSRLAGVATDTQYFGPGTRLTVL.

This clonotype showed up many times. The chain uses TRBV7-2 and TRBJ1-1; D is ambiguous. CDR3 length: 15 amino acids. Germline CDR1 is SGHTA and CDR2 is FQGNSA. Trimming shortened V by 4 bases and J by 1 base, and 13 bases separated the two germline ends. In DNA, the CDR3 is TGTGCCAGCAGCTCCCTAGGTACGGGGAACACTGAAGCTTTCTTT. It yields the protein CASSSLGTGNTEAFF.

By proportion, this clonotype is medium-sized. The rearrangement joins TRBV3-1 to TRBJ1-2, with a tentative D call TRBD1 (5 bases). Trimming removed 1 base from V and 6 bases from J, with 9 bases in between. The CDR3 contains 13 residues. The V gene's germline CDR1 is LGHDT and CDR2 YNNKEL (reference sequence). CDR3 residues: CASSQVDRNGYTF. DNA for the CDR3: TGTGCCAGCAGCCAAGTTGACAGAAATGGCTACACCTTC.

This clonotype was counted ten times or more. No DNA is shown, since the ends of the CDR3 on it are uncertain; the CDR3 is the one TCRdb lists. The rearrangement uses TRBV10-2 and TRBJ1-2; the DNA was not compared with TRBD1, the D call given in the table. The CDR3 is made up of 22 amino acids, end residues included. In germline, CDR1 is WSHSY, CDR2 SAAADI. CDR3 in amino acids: CASSVYFCASSDRTQGIQGYTF.